The following is a T cell receptor beta chain sequence with its context. The target antigen is unknown. This CDR3 comprises 14 residues. Germline CDR1 KGHSH, CDR2 LQKENI. Trimming cost V 6 bases and J 2 bases, with 12 bases left between them. The unexposed donors gave CD4+ T cells in about 2011-2018, prior to COVID-19. After about 10 days of culture, CD4+ T cells were isolated. Cultures received half-medium IL-2 refreshes on days 3 and 7. This sample stems from a study of CD4 T cells in relation to SARS-CoV-2 and coronaviruses. Study as a whole: Negative control cultures got HIV-1 Nef peptides or no peptide.

Points from the study as a whole: No crossreactivity against non-spike viral proteins was tested here.

TCRdb's table, derived via immunoSEQ multiplex PCR, lists solely in-frame clones and lacks some. The sample carries tens of thousands of clones, 72% recorded once. The sample was CD4+ T cells from PBMCs, cultured in vitro. The rearrangement uses TRBV18 and TRBJ2-3, with D possibly being TRBD2 (6 bases). This TCR was recovered from a human donor in good health. Here the CDR3 reads CASSGLRNTDTQYF. The CDR3 DNA follows: TGTGCCAGCTCCGGACTAAGGAACACAGATACGCAGTATTTT.